Each of the 10 T cell receptor beta chains below was sequenced from the same sample in a study of blood T cell repertoires in COVID-19. Produced via immunoSEQ multiplex PCR; TCRdb's table is partial and in-frame only. The sample records around 310,000 clones, approximately 88% being singletons. Specimen: peripheral blood. The receptors were gathered from a woman aged 45-59 years with active or convalescent COVID-19.

V is TRBV11-2 and J is TRBJ1-2; 7 positions match TRBD1. CDR1 is SGHAT, CDR2 FQNNGV, per germline. The CDR3 is 16 residues long. The V and J ends lost 2 bases and 0 bases, in that order; junction bases with no gene match: 6. The CDR3 sequence is CASSLRGGTANYGYTF. CDR3 coding DNA: TGTGCCAGCAGCTTACGGGGGGGGACAGCTAACTATGGCTACACCTTC.

This CDR3 reads CASSQYTGELFF. In nucleotides, the CDR3 is TGTGCCAGCAGTCAGTACACCGGGGAGCTGTTTTTT. This chain uses TRBV6-2 or TRBV6-3 with TRBJ2-2; no definite D call. Trimming left V 5 bases short and J 3 bases short, with 4 bases between. Germline V gives CDR1 MNHEY, CDR2 SVGEGT. The CDR3 length is 12 residues.

The chain employs TRBV27 and TRBJ2-5; D perhaps matches TRBD1 (5 bases). Germline V gene data show CDR1 as MNHEY and CDR2 as SMNVEV (reference sequence). V lost 5 bases to trimming and J lost 3 bases, with 19 bases between them. CDR3 size: 16 residues. CDR3 sequence: CASSPKVTTVKETQYF. In DNA form, the CDR3 reads TGTGCCAGCAGTCCTAAGGTAACGACAGTGAAAGAGACCCAGTACTTC.

V and J are TRBV9 and TRBJ2-5; D may be TRBD2 (5 bases). Looked up from germline, CDR1 is SGDLS and CDR2 is YYNGEE. Trimming left V 0 bases short and J 1 base short, with 7 bases between. The CDR3 totals 14 residues. CDR3 nucleotide sequence: TGTGCCAGCAGCGTAGCCGGAGGCCAAGAGACCCAGTACTTC. Its translation: CASSVAGGQETQYF.

The CDR3 sequence: CASSLERANEQFF. CDR3 nucleotide sequence: TGTGCCAGCAGTTTAGAGAGGGCCAATGAGCAGTTCTTC. This sequence joins TRBV12-3 or TRBV12-4 and TRBJ2-1; tentatively, D is TRBD2 (5 bases). V lost 1 base and J 6 bases, leaving 7 bases between the germline ends. CDR3 length equals 13 residues.

Points on this clone: Other DNA variants within this sample encode the same CDR3. The rearrangement joins TRBV6-2 or TRBV6-3 to TRBJ1-2, with TRBD1 matching over 7 bases. CDR3 length: 14 residues. Germline-derived CDR1 and CDR2 are MNHEY and SVGEGT. Germline trimming cut 4 bases from V and 2 bases from J; bases unmatched to any gene: 4. The CDR3 spells CASSSTQGNYGYTF. CDR3 DNA: TGTGCCAGCAGTTCGACACAGGGGAACTATGGCTACACCTTC.

The rearrangement links TRBV11-3 to TRBJ1-1, with D maybe TRBD1 (5 bases). Looked up from germline, CDR1 is SGHNT and CDR2 is YENEEA. The ends were cut back, 6 bases at V and 6 bases at J, with 17 bases in the middle. This CDR3 is 14 amino acids long. The CDR3 nucleotides are TGTGCCAGCAGTTCTAATTCAGGGCAGGCTGAAGCTTTCTTT. This encodes CASSSNSGQAEAFF.

Points on this clone: The junction does not match germline at one end; this may be a read error. The chain uses TRBV6-6 and TRBJ1-4; a possible D gene is TRBD1 (5 bases). The length of the CDR3 is 16 residues. CDR1 MNHNY and CDR2 SVGAGI come from the germline V gene (reference sequence). The DNA for the CDR3 is TGTGCCAGCAGTTACTCGAGAGGCGGACACCCGAAAAAAGTGTTTTTT. It is translated as CASSYSRGGHPKKVFF.

V gene TRBV21-1 combines with J gene TRBJ2-7; the table gives TRBD2 as D, unverified against the DNA. TRBV21-1 is termed a pseudogene. The CDR3 is made up of 15 amino acids. CDR3 sequence: CASSFTGGRVTEQYF. The CDR3 bases are TGTGCCAGCAGCTTTACGGGGGGGCGCGTAACCGAGCAGTACTTC.

The chain has TRBV5-6 and TRBJ2-1; 9 nucleotides agree with TRBD2. V lost 3 bases and J lost 2; bases outside the gene matches: 3. Germline CDR1 reads SGHDT; CDR2 reads YYEEEE. CDR3 length: 15 residues. CDR3 amino acids: CASSWAGGPYNEQFF. Written as DNA, the CDR3 is TGTGCCAGCAGCTGGGCGGGGGGGCCCTACAATGAGCAGTTCTTC.